One sample yielded the 30 T cell receptor beta chains listed below, sequenced in a study of T cells of healthy individuals. Using its own MiXCR run on the 5' RACE reads, TCRdb lists one record per CDR3 protein. This sample yields 60,000 to 80,000 distinct CDR3 sequences, of which roughly 15% are seen a single time; approximately 4.8% belongs to the top ten. The receptors here all came from a human donor in good health.

This rearrangement joins TRBV7-3 to TRBJ2-7; D may be TRBD2 (7 bases). Germline CDR1 reads SGHTA; CDR2 reads FQGTGA. There are 15 residues in the CDR3. V was clipped by 0 bases and J by 7 bases, with 16 bases between them. This chain's CDR3 is CASSLTAGAQGEQYF. CDR3 nucleotides: TGTGCCAGCAGCTTAACGGCGGGGGCTCAGGGGGAGCAGTACTTC.

This clonotype was picked up many times. The chain has TRBV10-3 and TRBJ2-5; D remains unclear. CDR1 is ENHRY and CDR2 is SYGVKD in the germline V gene. The CDR3 totals 14 residues. The V end lost 3 bases, the J end lost 5 bases, and 13 bases lay between the germline ends. This CDR3 reads CAISEGQTVETQYF. The CDR3 DNA is TGTGCCATCAGTGAAGGTCAGACGGTGGAGACCCAGTACTTC.

This sequence joins TRBV28 and TRBJ1-1; D unclear. Per germline, CDR1 MDHEN and CDR2 SYDVKM. Trimming cost V 3 bases and J 4 bases, with 15 bases left between them. The CDR3 is 15 residues long. The CDR3 spells CASSLDQRSGTEAFF. The CDR3 bases are TGTGCCAGCAGTTTGGATCAGCGAAGCGGCACTGAAGCTTTCTTT.

The table lists this clonotype with many counts. The chain is built from TRBV29-1 and TRBJ2-7; 16 nucleotides agree with TRBD2. The CDR3 is made up of 19 amino acids. V gave up 5 bases and J gave up 0 bases; unmatched junction bases: 13. Per germline, CDR1 SQVTM and CDR2 ANQGSEA. Here the CDR3 reads CSVLNPGLAGGPSSYEQYF. The CDR3 nucleotides read TGCAGCGTTCTGAACCCGGGACTAGCGGGGGGGCCGAGCTCCTACGAGCAGTACTTC.

This clonotype was counted a few times. The chain couples TRBV20-1 to TRBJ2-3; 7 bases match TRBD1. V lost 7 bases, J lost 6 bases, and 7 bases stayed unmatched. The CDR3 covers 12 residues. The germline V gene has CDR1 DFQATT and CDR2 SNEGSKA (reference sequence). Written as DNA, the CDR3 is TGCAGTGTGACAGGGATCGGCGATACGCAGTATTTT. Translated: CSVTGIGDTQYF.

This clonotype has ten or more counts. The chain carries TRBV12-3 or TRBV12-4 and TRBJ1-4; 7 nucleotides match TRBD1. The CDR3 length is 15 residues. V shed 3 bases and J 7 bases; nucleotides not matched to a gene: 8. The CDR3 DNA sequence: TGTGCCAGCAGTTTGGGACAGCGGGGTATTGAAAAACTGTTTTTT. It is translated as CASSLGQRGIEKLFF.

This clonotype was seen ten or more times. The V call is TRBV29-1, the J call TRBJ2-3; 8 bases align to TRBD2. The CDR3 sequence is 14 residues long. V lost 6 bases, J lost 1 base, and 6 bases stayed unmatched. Germline loops: CDR1 SQVTM, CDR2 ANQGSEA. The CDR3 here is CSVGEAGGTDTQYF. CDR3 sequence (DNA): TGCAGCGTCGGGGAAGCGGGGGGCACAGATACGCAGTATTTT.

The gene calls are TRBV27 and TRBJ2-1, with no clear D. The CDR3 is 14 residues long. Germline CDR1 and CDR2: MNHEY and SMNVEV (reference sequence). Trimming pared 1 base from V and 4 bases from J, leaving 8 bases between. CDR3 in DNA: TGTGCCAGCAGTTTATTAGTCAGATACAATGAGCAGTTCTTC. This sequence encodes CASSLLVRYNEQFF.

Here the CDR3 reads CASDSGGEQFF. The CDR3 nucleotides are TGTGCCAGCGATTCCGGAGGTGAGCAGTTCTTC. The chain links TRBV27 to TRBJ2-1, with D perhaps matching TRBD2 (5 bases). CDR3 length equals 11 residues. With 8 bases removed from V and 9 bases from J, the gap between germline ends came to 11 bases. CDR1 is MNHEY and CDR2 is SMNVEV in the germline V gene (reference sequence).

This clonotype was seen a handful of times. The V call is TRBV7-2, the J call TRBJ2-5; no clear D gene. CDR1 and CDR2 from the germline V gene are SGHTA and FQGNSA. This CDR3 is 12 amino acids long. The germline V and J ends were trimmed by 1 base and 4 bases, with 4 bases remaining between them. The CDR3 sequence: CASSLDRETQYF. The CDR3 DNA follows: TGTGCCAGCAGCTTAGACAGAGAGACCCAGTACTTC. The whole variable domain, remainder taken from reference TRBV7-2 and TRBJ2-5, is GAGVSQSPSNKVTEKGKDVELRCDPISGHTALYWYRQSLGQGLEFLIYFQGNSAPDKSGLPSDRFSAERTGGSVSTLTIQRTQQEDSAVYLCASSLDRETQYFGPGTRLLVL.

At least ten counts were recorded for this clonotype. This chain links TRBV4-1 with TRBJ2-1, with TRBD1 matching over 8 bases. CDR3 length equals 15 residues. CDR1 and CDR2 from the germline V gene are MGHRA and YSYEKL. V gave up 1 base and J gave up 9 bases; unmatched junction bases: 8. The CDR3 nucleotides read TGCGCCAGCAGCCAAGCCGGGACAGGTTATGGTGAGCAGTTCTTC. Translated: CASSQAGTGYGEQFF.

This clonotype has just a few counts. V usage is TRBV27 and J usage is TRBJ2-7; TRBD2 matches at 7 bases. Trimming cost V 3 bases and J 4 bases; bases outside gene matches: 6. Germline CDR1 is MNHEY and CDR2 is SMNVEV (reference sequence). The CDR3 runs 14 residues. In nucleotides, the CDR3 is TGTGCCAGCAGTTTCCTCTCGCGGGAGTACGAGCAGTACTTC. It translates to CASSFLSREYEQYF.

This clonotype is large (0.1 to 1%) in the sample. The CDR3 bases are TGCGCCAGCAGCCAAGTTCTGAGCGCGGCCTACGAGCAGTACTTC. Its translation is CASSQVLSAAYEQYF. The chain links TRBV4-1 to TRBJ2-7, with unresolved D. This CDR3 region has 15 residues. Germline V gene data show CDR1 as MGHRA and CDR2 as YSYEKL. Deletions cut 1 base from V and 2 bases from J, with 12 bases between.

The rearrangement uses TRBV20-1 and TRBJ2-2, with TRBD2 identical over 10 bases. CDR1 is DFQATT, CDR2 SNEGSKA, per germline (reference sequence). V was pared by 5 bases and J by 4 bases, with 10 bases of the junction left unmatched. The CDR3 is 16 residues long. The CDR3 DNA sequence: TGCAGTGCTTTCTATGGGGTAGCGGGAGGCACCGGGGAGCTGTTTTTT. Protein: CSAFYGVAGGTGELFF.

This clonotype was detected only a few times. The chain carries TRBV9 and TRBJ1-2; 7 positions agree with TRBD1. Germline CDR1 and CDR2: SGDLS and YYNGEE. Unmatched junction bases numbered 7, after V lost 4 bases and J lost 4 bases. There are 14 residues in the CDR3. The CDR3 DNA is TGTGCCAGCAGCTTGGGACAGAGTACCTATGGCTACACCTTC. This translates into CASSLGQSTYGYTF.

This clonotype showed up many times. V usage is TRBV4-1 and J usage is TRBJ2-3; tentatively, D is TRBD2 (5 bases). Germline V gives CDR1 MGHRA, CDR2 YSYEKL. The CDR3 has 15 residues. Between the trimmed V and J ends, which lost 1 base and 1 base, there was a span of 9 bases. In DNA, the CDR3 is TGCGCCAGCAGCCAAGCGGGGATGGGCACAGATACGCAGTATTTT. As protein: CASSQAGMGTDTQYF.

There are a few counts of this clonotype. V is TRBV18 and J is TRBJ2-7, with a weak D call TRBD1 (6 bases). In germline, CDR1 is KGHSH, CDR2 LQKENI. This CDR3 spans 18 amino acids. V was trimmed by 4 bases and J by 4 bases, leaving 26 bases between them. CDR3 loop: CASSRGVTQGSTLYEQYF. CDR3 DNA: TGTGCCAGCTCACGTGGGGTGACACAGGGATCCACACTTTACGAGCAGTACTTC.

The chain links TRBV20-1 to TRBJ2-7; D may correspond to TRBD1 or TRBD2 (7 bases each). V lost 6 bases, J lost 2 bases, and 14 bases lay in between. CDR3 length: 13 amino acids. Looked up from germline, CDR1 is DFQATT and CDR2 is SNEGSKA (reference sequence). The CDR3 reads CSAAGQPTYEQYF. In DNA, the CDR3 is TGCAGTGCAGCGGGACAGCCTACCTACGAGCAGTACTTC.

This clonotype was seen repeatedly, ten times or more. The V call is TRBV20-1, the J call TRBJ1-2; the D is unclear. The germline V and J ends were trimmed by 6 bases and 2 bases, with 13 bases remaining between them. The CDR3 length is 13 residues. Germline CDR1 and CDR2: DFQATT and SNEGSKA (reference sequence). As DNA, the CDR3 is TGCAGTGCAGATGGGCAGACCAACTATGGCTACACCTTC. This sequence encodes CSADGQTNYGYTF.

In this sample, this clonotype turned up many times. J is TRBJ2-4 and V is TRBV12-3 or TRBV12-4; D remains ambiguous. Between the trimmed V and J ends, which lost 3 bases and 1 base, there was a span of 4 bases. The CDR3 covers 13 residues. The CDR3, as DNA: TGTGCCAGCAGTTTTAGGGCCAAAAACATTCAGTACTTC. It yields the protein CASSFRAKNIQYF.

This clonotype appeared many times. Relative to the germline gene, one junction end is altered; a read error may explain this. V is TRBV13 and J is TRBJ1-1; TRBD1 is a possible D gene (6 bases). The germline V gene encodes CDR1 PRHDT and CDR2 FYEKMQ (reference sequence). CDR3 size: 14 residues. The CDR3 DNA reads TGTGCCAGCAGCCTAGGGGGAGGGAACACTGAAGCTTTCTTT. Protein: CASSLGGGNTEAFF.

V is TRBV9 and J is TRBJ1-5, with D possibly TRBD1 on 6 matching bases. Trimming removed 3 bases from V and 0 bases from J, with 13 bases in between. Germline V lookup: CDR1 SGDLS, CDR2 YYNGEE. The CDR3 has 16 residues. The CDR3 sequence: CASSAGTPYSNQPQHF. The CDR3 bases are TGTGCCAGCAGCGCTGGGACACCTTATAGCAATCAGCCCCAGCATTTT.

The chain carries TRBV15 and TRBJ1-4; TRBD1 aligns across 7 bases. The CDR3 sequence is 15 residues long. Germline V CDR1 and CDR2: LNHNV, YYDKDF (reference sequence). J was trimmed by 8 bases and V by 0 bases; bases with no gene match: 6. The CDR3 sequence: CATSRDRTGREKLFF. The CDR3 DNA reads as TGTGCCACCAGCAGAGATCGGACAGGACGAGAAAAACTGTTTTTT.

This clonotype was found once. This chain joins TRBV27 and TRBJ2-6; possible D gene TRBD1, 5 bases. Germline V gene lookup returns CDR1 MNHEY and CDR2 SMNVEV (reference sequence). Deletions cut 5 bases from V and 2 bases from J, with 10 bases between. This CDR3 is built from 15 residues. The CDR3 spells CASSIRVAGANVLTF. In DNA, the CDR3 is TGTGCCAGCAGTATCAGGGTGGCTGGGGCCAACGTCCTGACTTTC.

The genes are TRBV5-1 and TRBJ2-5; D is perhaps TRBD1 (6 bases). The CDR3 totals 14 residues. Trimming pared 3 bases from V and 3 bases from J, leaving 12 bases between. Germline V gene data show CDR1 as SGHRS and CDR2 as YFSETQ. This chain's CDR3 is CASSSPQGKETQYF. For the CDR3, the DNA is TGCGCCAGCAGCTCCCCACAGGGAAAAGAGACCCAGTACTTC.

This clonotype turned up a few times. The rearrangement joins TRBV7-2 to TRBJ1-6, with 7 bases aligning to TRBD1. V lost 1 base and J lost 1; bases outside the gene matches: 1. This CDR3 has 16 residues. Per the germline V gene, CDR1 is SGHTA and CDR2 is FQGNSA. In nucleotides, the CDR3 is TGTGCCAGCAGCTTAGTCAGGGGGTCCTATAATTCACCCCTCCACTTT. Encoded protein: CASSLVRGSYNSPLHF.

This chain joins TRBV12-3 or TRBV12-4 and TRBJ2-3, with D unresolved. The length of the CDR3 is 16 residues. V lost 8 bases to trimming and J lost 1 base, with 19 bases between them. The CDR3 here is CASREAAPLRTDTQYF. The CDR3 DNA follows: TGTGCCAGCCGAGAGGCGGCCCCATTACGCACAGATACGCAGTATTTT.

This clonotype was seen only once. This could be a read error, since a much larger clone is one nucleotide away. The chain couples TRBV5-1 to TRBJ2-1; 8 bases line up with TRBD1. Trimming removed 2 bases from V and 10 bases from J; junction bases left unmatched: 5. Per germline, CDR1 SGHRS and CDR2 YFSETQ. The CDR3 length is 13 residues. The CDR3 coding sequence is TGCGCCAGCAGCTTCTCACAGGGGGAAGAGCAGTTCTTC. Translating gives CASSFSQGEEQFF.

This clonotype has ten or more counts. The V and J genes are TRBV3-1 and TRBJ2-5, with a possible D match to TRBD2 (6 bases). The V end lost 6 bases, the J end lost 2 bases, and 16 bases lay between the germline ends. Germline V lookup: CDR1 LGHDT, CDR2 YNNKEL (reference sequence). The CDR3 has 15 residues. CDR3: CASRPTRGDQETQYF. The CDR3 DNA is TGTGCCAGCAGACCCACGCGGGGTGATCAAGAGACCCAGTACTTC.

A note on this clonotype: This may stem from a read error, because a much larger clone lies one nucleotide away. The V and J genes are TRBV24-1 and TRBJ2-1, with D unclear. The CDR3 is 13 amino acids. Germline V gives CDR1 KGHDR, CDR2 SFDVKD. The V end was cut by 1 base, the J end by 11 bases, with 11 bases between. In DNA form, the CDR3 reads TGTGCCACCAGTGATTTCTGGTCTCCACAGCAGTTCTTC. Its protein is CATSDFWSPQQFF.